The following is a T cell receptor beta chain sequence with its context. Its cognate antigen is unknown. The data stem from a study of T-cell memory formation after mild COVID-19. Looking at the study overall: The two donors had largely donor-specific TCR clusters. Study observations and caveats: The appearance of some responding clones in pre-infection memory suggested that cross-reactive memory joined. Clones shrinking from day 15 to 85 showed even CD4/CD8 mixes; later expanders tilted CD4+.

The CDR3 is 14 residues long. The trim removed 3 bases at V and 7 bases at J, leaving 5 bases unmatched. CDR1 and CDR2 from the germline V gene are SGHRS and YFSETQ. TCRdb re-analysed the 5' RACE reads in MiXCR, keeping a single row per CDR3 protein. The data show some 190,000 distinct CDR3 sequences, with 16% seen just once and about 2.1% held by the top ten. This receptor was obtained from an adult woman who had mild COVID-19 (a few samples of this study predate the infection). Cell type and time point are not known. The chain employs TRBV5-1 and TRBJ2-1; 9 bases fit TRBD1. The sample comprised PBMCs or a T cell subset sorted from them (not recorded which). Here the CDR3 DNA reads TGCGCCAGCAGCTCCGGACAGGGGTCGAATGAGCAGTTCTTC. Protein: CASSSGQGSNEQFF. Complete variable domain (other parts from reference TRBV5-1 and TRBJ2-1): KAGVTQTPRYLIKTRGQQVTLSCSPISGHRSVSWYQQTPGQGLQFLFEYFSETQRNKGNFPGRFSGRQFSNSRSEMNVSTLELGDSALYLCASSSGQGSNEQFFGPGTRLTVL.